The present T cell receptor (beta chain) was sequenced within a study of response to subunit inactivated influenza vaccine. The V gene lost 4 bases and the J gene lost 4 bases, with 20 bases spanning the gap. Germline CDR1 reads SGDLS; CDR2 reads YYNGEE. CDR3 length equals 17 residues. TCRdb passed the RT-PCR reads through MiXCR, listing each CDR3 protein once. This table has about 300,000 distinct CDR3 sequences, approximately 23% appearing once. Comments on this clonotype: Its cognate antigen is unknown.

General study points: Authors suggested that a seasonal influenza vaccination recruits few new T cells each time.

J is TRBJ2-2 and V is TRBV9; TRBD2 might be the D (6 bases). This receptor was obtained from a man between 50 and 69 years old who received an inactivated influenza vaccine. Sequencing used PBMCs from blood, obtained roughly 20 months after vaccination. CDR3 amino acids: CASSIRPGGPSTGELFF. CDR3 in DNA: TGTGCCAGCAGCATCCGTCCCGGAGGGCCGAGCACCGGGGAGCTGTTTTTT.